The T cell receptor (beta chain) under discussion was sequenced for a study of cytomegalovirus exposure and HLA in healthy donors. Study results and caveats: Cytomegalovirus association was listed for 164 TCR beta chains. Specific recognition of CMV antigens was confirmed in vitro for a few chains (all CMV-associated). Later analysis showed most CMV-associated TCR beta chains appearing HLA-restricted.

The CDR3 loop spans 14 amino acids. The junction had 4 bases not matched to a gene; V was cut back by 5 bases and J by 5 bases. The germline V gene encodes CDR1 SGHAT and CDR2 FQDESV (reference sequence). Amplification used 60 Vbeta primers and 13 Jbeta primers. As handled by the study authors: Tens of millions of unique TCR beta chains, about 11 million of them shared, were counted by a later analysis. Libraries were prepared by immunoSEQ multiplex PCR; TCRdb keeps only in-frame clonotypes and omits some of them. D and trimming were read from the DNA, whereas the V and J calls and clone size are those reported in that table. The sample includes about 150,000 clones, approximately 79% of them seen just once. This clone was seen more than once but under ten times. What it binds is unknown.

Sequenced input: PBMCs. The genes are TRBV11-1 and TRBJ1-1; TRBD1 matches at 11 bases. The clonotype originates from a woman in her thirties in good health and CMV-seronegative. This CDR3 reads CASSVGTGGTEAFF. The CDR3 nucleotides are TGTGCCAGCAGCGTAGGGACAGGGGGAACTGAAGCTTTCTTT.